This TCR beta chain appears in the sequencing data of a study of cytotoxic CD8 clonotypes in ibrutinib-treated CLL. Overall study context: Of the patients, about a dozen were relapsed/refractory, under 16 treatment-naive and 17 IGHV unmutated.

Findings of the study overall: Age-matched healthy donor levels were exceeded by baseline clonality, which tracked circulating CD8+ T-cell counts. Clonality showed a rise at ibrutinib response that reversed toward baseline at progression.

CDR1 is SGHNT, CDR2 YYREEE, per germline (reference sequence). The V and J ends lost 3 bases and 1 base, in that order; junction bases with no gene match: 5. This CDR3 has 15 residues. This table comes from immunoSEQ multiplex PCR, and its TCRdb copy is limited to in-frame clones, with some not included. The data contain fewer than 400,000 clones, approximately 67% of them singletons. As for this clone: Its target is not known.

This TCR came from a human donor with chronic lymphocytic leukemia. The chain has TRBV5-4 and TRBJ1-2, with 8 positions matching TRBD1. Source: PBMCs, taken after 36 months of ibrutinib treatment. The CDR3 protein is CASSWGGQDNYGYTF. The CDR3, as DNA: TGTGCCAGCAGCTGGGGGGGACAGGATAACTATGGCTACACCTTC.